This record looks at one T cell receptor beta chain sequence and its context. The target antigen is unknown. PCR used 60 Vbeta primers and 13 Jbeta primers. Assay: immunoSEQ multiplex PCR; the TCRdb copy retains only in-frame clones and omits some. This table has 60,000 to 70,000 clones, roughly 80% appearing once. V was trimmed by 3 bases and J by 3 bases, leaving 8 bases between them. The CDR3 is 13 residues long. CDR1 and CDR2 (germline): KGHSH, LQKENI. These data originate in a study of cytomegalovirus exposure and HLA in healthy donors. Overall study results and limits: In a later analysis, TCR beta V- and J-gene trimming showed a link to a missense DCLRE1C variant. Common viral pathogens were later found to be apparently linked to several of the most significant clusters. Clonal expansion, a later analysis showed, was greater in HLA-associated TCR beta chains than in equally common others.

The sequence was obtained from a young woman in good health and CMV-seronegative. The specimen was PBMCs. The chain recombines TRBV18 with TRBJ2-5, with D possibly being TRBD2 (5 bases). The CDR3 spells CASSPPGKETQYF. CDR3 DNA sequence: TGTGCCAGCTCACCGCCGGGGAAAGAGACCCAGTACTTC.